Detailed here is one TCR beta chain. The source of the sample is a study of blood T cell repertoires in COVID-19. In the study's own analysis: For nucleated cells, counts were estimated from reference gene primer amplification. Method: immunoSEQ multiplex PCR; TCRdb's copy keeps in-frame clones and lacks some. The V and J calls and clone size come from that table; D and trimming were worked out from the DNA. The sample shows tens of thousands of clones, about 83% of them seen only once. Germline V gives CDR1 SQVTM, CDR2 ANQGSEA. J lost 2 bases, V lost 4 bases, and 13 bases had no gene match. CDR3 size: 17 residues.

The TCR sequence derives from an elderly woman with acute or convalescent COVID-19. The V call is TRBV29-1, the J call TRBJ2-3; 9 bases are shared with TRBD1. Material for sequencing was peripheral blood. CDR3 sequence (DNA): TGCAGCGTTGGGGGTGGGAGAGGGACAGGGAACACAGATACGCAGTATTTT. This sequence encodes CSVGGGRGTGNTDTQYF.